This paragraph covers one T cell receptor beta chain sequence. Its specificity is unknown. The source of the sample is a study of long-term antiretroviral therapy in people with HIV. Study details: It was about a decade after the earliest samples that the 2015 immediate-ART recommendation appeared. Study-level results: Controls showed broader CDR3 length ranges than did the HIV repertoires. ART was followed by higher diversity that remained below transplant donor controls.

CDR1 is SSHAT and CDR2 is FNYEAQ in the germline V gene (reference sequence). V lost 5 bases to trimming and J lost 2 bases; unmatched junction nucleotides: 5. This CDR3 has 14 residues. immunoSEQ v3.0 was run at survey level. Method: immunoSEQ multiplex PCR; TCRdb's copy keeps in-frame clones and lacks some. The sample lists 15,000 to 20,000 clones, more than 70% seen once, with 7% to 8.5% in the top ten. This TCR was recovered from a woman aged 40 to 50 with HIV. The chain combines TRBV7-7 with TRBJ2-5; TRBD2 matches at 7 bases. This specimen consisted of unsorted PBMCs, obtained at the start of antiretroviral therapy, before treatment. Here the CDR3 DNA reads TGTGCCAGCAGCCGCGGACTAGATCAAGAGACCCAGTACTTC. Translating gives CASSRGLDQETQYF.